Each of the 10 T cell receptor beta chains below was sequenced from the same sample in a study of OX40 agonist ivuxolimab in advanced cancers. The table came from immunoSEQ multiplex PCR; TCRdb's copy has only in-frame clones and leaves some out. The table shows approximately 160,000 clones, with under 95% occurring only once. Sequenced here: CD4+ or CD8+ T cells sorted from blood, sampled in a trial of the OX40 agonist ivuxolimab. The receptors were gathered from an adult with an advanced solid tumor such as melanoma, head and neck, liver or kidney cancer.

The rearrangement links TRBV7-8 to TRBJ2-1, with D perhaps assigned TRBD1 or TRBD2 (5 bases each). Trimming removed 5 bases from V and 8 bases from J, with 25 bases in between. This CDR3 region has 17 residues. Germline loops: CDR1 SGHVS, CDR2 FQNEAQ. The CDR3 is CASSLKPGTTNGYEQFF. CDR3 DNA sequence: TGTGCCAGCAGCCTGAAACCCGGGACCACAAACGGGTATGAGCAGTTCTTC.

CDR3 coding DNA: TGTGCCAGTAGTATTCCGAACAGGGGAGGCACTGAAGCTTTCTTT. Amino acid sequence: CASSIPNRGGTEAFF. The V call is TRBV19, the J call TRBJ1-1, with 7 bases lining up with TRBD1. V was pared by 3 bases and J by 4 bases, with 8 bases of the junction left unmatched. CDR3 length equals 15 residues. Germline V CDR1 and CDR2: LNHDA, SQIVND (reference sequence).

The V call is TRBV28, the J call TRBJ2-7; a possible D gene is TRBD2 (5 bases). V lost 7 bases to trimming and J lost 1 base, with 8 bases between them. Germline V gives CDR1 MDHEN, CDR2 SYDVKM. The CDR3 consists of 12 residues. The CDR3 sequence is CASTRGSYEQYF. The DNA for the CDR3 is TGTGCCAGCACCCGCGGGTCCTACGAGCAGTACTTC. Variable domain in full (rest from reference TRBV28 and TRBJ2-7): DVKVTQSSRYLVKRTGEKVFLECVQDMDHENMFWYRQDPGLGLRLIYFSYDVKMKEKGDIPEGYSVSREKKERFSLILESASTNQTSMYLCASTRGSYEQYFGPGTRLTVT.

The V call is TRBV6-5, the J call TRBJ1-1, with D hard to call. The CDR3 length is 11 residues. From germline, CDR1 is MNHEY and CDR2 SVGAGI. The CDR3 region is CTLGSATEAFF. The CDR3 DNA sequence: TGTACGCTGGGATCGGCCACTGAAGCTTTCTTT.

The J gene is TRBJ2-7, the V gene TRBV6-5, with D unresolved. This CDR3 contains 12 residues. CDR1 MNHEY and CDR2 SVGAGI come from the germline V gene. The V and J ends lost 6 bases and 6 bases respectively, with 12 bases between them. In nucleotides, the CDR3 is TGTGCCAGCAGACCGCCCCTGGGCGAGCAGTACTTC. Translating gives CASRPPLGEQYF.

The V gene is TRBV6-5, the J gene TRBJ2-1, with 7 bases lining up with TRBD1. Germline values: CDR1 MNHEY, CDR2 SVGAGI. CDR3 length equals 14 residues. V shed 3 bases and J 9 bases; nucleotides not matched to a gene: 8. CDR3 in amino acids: CASSYSTGIGEQFF. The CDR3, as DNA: TGTGCCAGCAGTTATTCGACAGGGATCGGTGAGCAGTTCTTC.

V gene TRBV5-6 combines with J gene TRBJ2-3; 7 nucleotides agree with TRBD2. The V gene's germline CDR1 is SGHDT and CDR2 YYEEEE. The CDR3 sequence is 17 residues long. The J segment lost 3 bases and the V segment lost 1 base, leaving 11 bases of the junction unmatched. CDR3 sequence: CASSLPIGAGVTDTQYF. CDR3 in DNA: TGTGCCAGCAGCTTGCCAATTGGCGCGGGAGTGACAGATACGCAGTATTTT.

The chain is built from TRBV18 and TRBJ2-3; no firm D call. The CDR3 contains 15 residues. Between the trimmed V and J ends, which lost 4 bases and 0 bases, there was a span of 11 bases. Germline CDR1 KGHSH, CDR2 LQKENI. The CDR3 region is CASSRSGYSTDTQYF. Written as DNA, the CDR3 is TGTGCCAGCTCACGCTCCGGGTATAGCACAGATACGCAGTATTTT.

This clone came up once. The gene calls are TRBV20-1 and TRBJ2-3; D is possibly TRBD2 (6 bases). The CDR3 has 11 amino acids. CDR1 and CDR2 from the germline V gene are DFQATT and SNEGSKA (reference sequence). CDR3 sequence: CGGLSTDTQYF. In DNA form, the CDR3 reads TGCGGGGGACTTTCCACAGATACGCAGTATTTT.

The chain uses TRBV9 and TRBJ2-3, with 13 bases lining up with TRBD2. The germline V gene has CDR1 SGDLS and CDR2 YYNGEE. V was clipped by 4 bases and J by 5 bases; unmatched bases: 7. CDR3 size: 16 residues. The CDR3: CASSLTSGGAVDTQYF. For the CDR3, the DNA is TGTGCCAGCAGCCTAACTAGCGGGGGGGCCGTAGATACGCAGTATTTT.